Given below is one TCR beta chain in context. Antigen specificity is unknown. These data are taken from a study of T cell responses to AZD1222 COVID-19 vaccine. CDR3 length: 11 amino acids. The ends were cut back, 3 bases at V and 5 bases at J, with 7 bases in the middle. In germline, CDR1 is SQVTM, CDR2 ANQGSEA. Study-wide findings and caveats: Nearly half of unique spike-specific TCRs reportedly avoided B.1.351 and B.1.1.7 mutated regions. Repertoires were collected only later (after the peak T cell response had occurred). After two AZD1222 doses, spike-specific TCR breadth and depth rose versus day 0. Mapped onto spike, vaccine-associated CD4 TCRs spanned it and were dominant at 160-218 and 743-854.

Using immunoSEQ multiplex PCR, the repertoire was profiled, and TCRdb retains in-frame clones only, with some absent. This table holds about 150,000 clones, 80% to 90% found once. This sequence joins TRBV29-1 and TRBJ1-2; D is unclear. This receptor was obtained from an adult who had recovered from COVID-19. The specimen was peripheral blood, collected after recovery from COVID-19. The CDR3 DNA follows: TGCAGCGTTGAGAAAGGGTATGGCTACACCTTC. This translates into CSVEKGYGYTF.